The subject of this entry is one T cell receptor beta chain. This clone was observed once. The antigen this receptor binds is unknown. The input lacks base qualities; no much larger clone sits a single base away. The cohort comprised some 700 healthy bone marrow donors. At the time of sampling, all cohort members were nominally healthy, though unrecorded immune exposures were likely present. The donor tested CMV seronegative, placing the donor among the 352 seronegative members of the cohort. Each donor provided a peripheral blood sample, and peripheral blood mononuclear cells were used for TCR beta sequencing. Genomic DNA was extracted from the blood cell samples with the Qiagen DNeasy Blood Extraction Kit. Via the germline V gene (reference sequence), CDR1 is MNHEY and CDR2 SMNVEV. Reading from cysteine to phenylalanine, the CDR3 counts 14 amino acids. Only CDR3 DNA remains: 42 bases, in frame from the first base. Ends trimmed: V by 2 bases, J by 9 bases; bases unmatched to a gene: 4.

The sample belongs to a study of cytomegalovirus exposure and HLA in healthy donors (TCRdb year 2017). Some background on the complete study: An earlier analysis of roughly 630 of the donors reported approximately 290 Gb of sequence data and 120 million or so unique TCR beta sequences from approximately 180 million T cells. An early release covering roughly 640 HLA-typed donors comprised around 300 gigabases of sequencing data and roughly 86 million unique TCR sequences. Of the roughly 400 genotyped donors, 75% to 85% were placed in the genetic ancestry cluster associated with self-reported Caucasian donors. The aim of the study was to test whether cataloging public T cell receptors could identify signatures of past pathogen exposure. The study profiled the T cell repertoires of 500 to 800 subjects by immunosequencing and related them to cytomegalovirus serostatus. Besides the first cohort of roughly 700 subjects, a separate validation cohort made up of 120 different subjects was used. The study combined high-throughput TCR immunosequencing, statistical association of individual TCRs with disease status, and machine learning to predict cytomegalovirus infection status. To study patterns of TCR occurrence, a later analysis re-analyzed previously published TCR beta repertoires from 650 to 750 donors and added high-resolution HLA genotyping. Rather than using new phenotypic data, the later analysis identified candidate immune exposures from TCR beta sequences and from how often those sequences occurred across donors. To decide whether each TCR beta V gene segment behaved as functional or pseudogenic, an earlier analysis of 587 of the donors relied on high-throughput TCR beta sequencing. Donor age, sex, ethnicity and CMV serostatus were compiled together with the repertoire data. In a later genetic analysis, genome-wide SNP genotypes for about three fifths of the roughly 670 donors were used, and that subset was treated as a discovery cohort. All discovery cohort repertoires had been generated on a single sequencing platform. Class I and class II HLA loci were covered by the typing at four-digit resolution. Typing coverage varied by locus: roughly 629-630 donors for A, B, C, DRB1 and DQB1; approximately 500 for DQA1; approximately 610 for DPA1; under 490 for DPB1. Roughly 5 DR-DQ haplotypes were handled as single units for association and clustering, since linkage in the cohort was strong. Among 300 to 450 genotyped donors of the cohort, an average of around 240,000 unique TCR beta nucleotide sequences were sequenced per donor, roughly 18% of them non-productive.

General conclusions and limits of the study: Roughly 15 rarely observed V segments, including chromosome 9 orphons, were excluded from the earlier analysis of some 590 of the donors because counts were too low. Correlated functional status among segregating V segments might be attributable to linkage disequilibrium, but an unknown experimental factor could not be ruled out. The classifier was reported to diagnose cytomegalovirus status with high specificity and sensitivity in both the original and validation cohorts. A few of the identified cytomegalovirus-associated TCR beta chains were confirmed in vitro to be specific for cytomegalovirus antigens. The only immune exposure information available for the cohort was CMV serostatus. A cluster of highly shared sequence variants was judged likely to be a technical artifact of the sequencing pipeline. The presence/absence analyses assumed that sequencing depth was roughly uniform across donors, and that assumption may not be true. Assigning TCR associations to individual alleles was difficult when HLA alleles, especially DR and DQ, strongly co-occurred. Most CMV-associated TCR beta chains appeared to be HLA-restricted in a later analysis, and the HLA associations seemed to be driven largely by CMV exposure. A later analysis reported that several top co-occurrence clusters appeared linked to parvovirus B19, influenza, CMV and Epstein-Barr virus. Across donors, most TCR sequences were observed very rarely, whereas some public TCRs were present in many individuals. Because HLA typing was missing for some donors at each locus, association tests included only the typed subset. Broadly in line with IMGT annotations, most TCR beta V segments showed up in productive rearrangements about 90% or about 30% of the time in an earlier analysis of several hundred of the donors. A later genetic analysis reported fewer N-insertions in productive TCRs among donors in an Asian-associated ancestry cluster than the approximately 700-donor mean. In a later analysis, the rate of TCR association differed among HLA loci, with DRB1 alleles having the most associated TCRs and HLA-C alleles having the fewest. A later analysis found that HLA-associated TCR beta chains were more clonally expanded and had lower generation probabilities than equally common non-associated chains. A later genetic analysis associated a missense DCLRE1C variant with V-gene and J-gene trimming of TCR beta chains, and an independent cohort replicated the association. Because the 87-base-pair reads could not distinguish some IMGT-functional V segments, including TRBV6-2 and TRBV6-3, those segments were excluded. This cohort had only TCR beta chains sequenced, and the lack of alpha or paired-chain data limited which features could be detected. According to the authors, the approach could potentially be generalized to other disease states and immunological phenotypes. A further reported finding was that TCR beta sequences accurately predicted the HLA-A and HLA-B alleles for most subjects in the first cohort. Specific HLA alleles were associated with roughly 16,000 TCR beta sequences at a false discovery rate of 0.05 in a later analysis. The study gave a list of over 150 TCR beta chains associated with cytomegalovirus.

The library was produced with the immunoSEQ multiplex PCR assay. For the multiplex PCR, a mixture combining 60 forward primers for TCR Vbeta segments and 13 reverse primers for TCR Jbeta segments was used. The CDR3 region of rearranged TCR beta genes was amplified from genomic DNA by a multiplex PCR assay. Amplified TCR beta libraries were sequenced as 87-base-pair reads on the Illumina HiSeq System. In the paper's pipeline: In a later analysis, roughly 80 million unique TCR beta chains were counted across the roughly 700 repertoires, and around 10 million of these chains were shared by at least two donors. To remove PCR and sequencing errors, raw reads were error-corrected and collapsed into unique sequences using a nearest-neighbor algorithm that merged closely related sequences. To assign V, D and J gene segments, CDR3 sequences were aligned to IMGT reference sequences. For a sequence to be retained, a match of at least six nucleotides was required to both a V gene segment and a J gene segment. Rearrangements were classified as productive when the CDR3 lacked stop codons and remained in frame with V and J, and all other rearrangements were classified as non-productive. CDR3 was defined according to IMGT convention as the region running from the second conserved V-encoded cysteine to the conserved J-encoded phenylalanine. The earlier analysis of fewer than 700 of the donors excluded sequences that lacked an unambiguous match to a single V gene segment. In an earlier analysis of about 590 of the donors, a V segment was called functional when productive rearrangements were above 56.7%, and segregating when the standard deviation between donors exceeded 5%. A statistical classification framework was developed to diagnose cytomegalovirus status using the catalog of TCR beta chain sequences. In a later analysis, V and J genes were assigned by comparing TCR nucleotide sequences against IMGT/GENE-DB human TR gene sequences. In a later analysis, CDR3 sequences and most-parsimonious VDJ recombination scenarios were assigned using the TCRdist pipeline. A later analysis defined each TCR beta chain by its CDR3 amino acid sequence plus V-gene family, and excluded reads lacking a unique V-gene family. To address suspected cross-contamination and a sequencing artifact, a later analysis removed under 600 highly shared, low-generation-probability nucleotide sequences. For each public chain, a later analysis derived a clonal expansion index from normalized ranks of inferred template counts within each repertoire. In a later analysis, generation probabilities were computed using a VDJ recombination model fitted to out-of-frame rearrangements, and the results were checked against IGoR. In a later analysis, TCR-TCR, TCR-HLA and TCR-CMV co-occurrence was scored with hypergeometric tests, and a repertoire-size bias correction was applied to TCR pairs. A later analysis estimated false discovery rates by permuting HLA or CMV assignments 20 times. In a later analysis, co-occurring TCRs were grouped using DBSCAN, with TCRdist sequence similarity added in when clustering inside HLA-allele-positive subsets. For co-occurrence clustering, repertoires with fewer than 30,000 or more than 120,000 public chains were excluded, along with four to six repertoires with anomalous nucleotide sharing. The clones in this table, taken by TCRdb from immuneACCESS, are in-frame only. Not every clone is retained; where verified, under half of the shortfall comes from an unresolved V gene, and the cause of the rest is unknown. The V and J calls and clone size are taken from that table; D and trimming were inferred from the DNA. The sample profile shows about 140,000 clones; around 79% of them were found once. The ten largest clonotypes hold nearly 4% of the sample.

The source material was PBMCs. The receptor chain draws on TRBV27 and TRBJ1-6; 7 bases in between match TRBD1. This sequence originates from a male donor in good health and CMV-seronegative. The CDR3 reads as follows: CASSLRRDSSPLHF. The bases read TGTGCCAGCAGTTTACGCAGGGACAGTTCACCCCTCCACTTT.